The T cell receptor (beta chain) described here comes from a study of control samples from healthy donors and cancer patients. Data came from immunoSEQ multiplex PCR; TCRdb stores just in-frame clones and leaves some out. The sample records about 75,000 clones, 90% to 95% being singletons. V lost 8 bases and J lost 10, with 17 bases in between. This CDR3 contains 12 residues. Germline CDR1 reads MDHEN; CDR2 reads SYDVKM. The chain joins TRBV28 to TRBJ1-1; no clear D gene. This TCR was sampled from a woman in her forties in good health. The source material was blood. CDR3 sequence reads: CASGTGSLRAFF. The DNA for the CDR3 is TGTGCCAGCGGCACTGGAAGCTTAAGAGCTTTCTTT.